A selection of T cell receptor beta chains follows, all from one sample in a study of spatial heterogeneity in lung cancer. TCRdb reprocessed the 5' RACE reads via MiXCR and lists one record per CDR3 protein. The sample includes tens of thousands of distinct CDR3 sequences, about an eighth seen only once; the top ten take over 5.5%. This sample comprised PBMCs, obtained at surgery. Receptors were obtained from a male donor with early-stage non-small cell lung cancer. Both conserved end residues are part of each CDR3. The D gene is left open where the match is weak. Expanded clones are given a class, and other clones once, few, many or no size at all.

clone_size d_call j_call v_call cdr3_nt cdr3_aa
few NA TRBJ2-1 TRBV12-3/TRBV12-4 TGTGCCAGCAGCCCCTCCAGGGACAATGAGCAGTTCTTC CASSPSRDNEQFF
few TRBD2 TRBJ2-1 TRBV5-1 TGCGCCAGCAGGGCGACTAGCGGGACCGTCAATGAGCAGTTCTTC CASRATSGTVNEQFF
NA TRBD2 TRBJ2-3 TRBV19 TGTGCCAGTAGTATTGCCAGCGGGAGAGGGTTACAAGGCACAGATACGCAGTATTTT CASSIASGRGLQGTDTQYF
NA TRBD1 TRBJ1-1 TRBV20-1 TGCAGTGCTAGAGTGGGACAGTCCATTGAAGCTTTCTTT CSARVGQSIEAFF
few NA TRBJ1-1 TRBV7-3 TGTGCCAGCAGCTTAAACCTCCGGACTGAAGCTTTCTTT CASSLNLRTEAFF
NA NA TRBJ1-1 TRBV20-1 TGCAGTGCTAGATCTTTAGGCCTTTTGAACACTGAAGCTTTCTTT CSARSLGLLNTEAFF
few NA TRBJ1-6 TRBV5-4 TGTGCCAGCAGCTTGCGAGGGGCCCCACCCCTCCACTTT CASSLRGAPPLHF
NA TRBD1 TRBJ2-3 TRBV29-1 TGCAGCGTGGCCAAGGGGGCGGCCTTCACAGATACGCAGTATTTT CSVAKGAAFTDTQYF
NA NA TRBJ2-1 TRBV10-2 TGCGCCAGCAGAAGGGACACAATCTACAATGAGCAGTTCTTC CASRRDTIYNEQFF
few NA TRBJ1-1 TRBV4-3 TGCGCCAGCAGCCAAGAGGGTAGAGGCATGAACACTGAAGCTTTCTTT CASSQEGRGMNTEAFF
few NA TRBJ2-3 TRBV12-3/TRBV12-4 TGTGCCAGCAGAAGTTCGAACGGACCTTTGGAAAGGGGTAGGCAGTATTTT CASRSSNGPLERGRQYF
few TRBD1 TRBJ2-2 TRBV20-1 TGCAGTGCTAGAGATCGGGACAGGGTTAACACCGGGGAGCTGTTTTTT CSARDRDRVNTGELFF
NA TRBD1 TRBJ2-6 TRBV7-9 TGTGCCAGCAGCCCGAAGGACAGGGGGCCTGGGGCCAACGTCCTGACTTTC CASSPKDRGPGANVLTF
few NA TRBJ2-5 TRBV6-5 TGTGCCAGCAGTTACTCCTGGGGGTTCGACGAGACCCAGTACTTC CASSYSWGFDETQYF